What follows describes a single T cell receptor (beta chain). The record originates from a study of blood T cell repertoires in COVID-19. Overall study: Sites in the United States, Italy and Spain provided acute and convalescent COVID-19 samples.

As originally analysed: Reference gene primer amplification yielded estimated nucleated cell counts. Libraries were prepared by immunoSEQ multiplex PCR; TCRdb keeps only in-frame clonotypes and omits some of them. Clonal size and the V and J genes are those of that table, whereas D and trimming came from the DNA. This table has 46,000 or so clones, 70% to 90% appearing once. Germline V lookup: CDR1 MNHNY, CDR2 SVGAGI (reference sequence). The CDR3 length is 12 residues. V shed 4 bases and J shed 10 bases, with 11 bases lying between them. It was during active infection that Seattle patients were enrolled and then longitudinally followed.

The chain recombines TRBV6-6 with TRBJ2-1; the D gene is possibly TRBD1 (7 bases). The specimen was peripheral blood. The source of this sequence is a woman aged 80 or over with COVID-19, enrolled during active disease. The DNA of the CDR3 is TGTGCCAGCAGTTTCAGGGGGGCGGAGCAGTTCTTC. The encoded protein is CASSFRGAEQFF.